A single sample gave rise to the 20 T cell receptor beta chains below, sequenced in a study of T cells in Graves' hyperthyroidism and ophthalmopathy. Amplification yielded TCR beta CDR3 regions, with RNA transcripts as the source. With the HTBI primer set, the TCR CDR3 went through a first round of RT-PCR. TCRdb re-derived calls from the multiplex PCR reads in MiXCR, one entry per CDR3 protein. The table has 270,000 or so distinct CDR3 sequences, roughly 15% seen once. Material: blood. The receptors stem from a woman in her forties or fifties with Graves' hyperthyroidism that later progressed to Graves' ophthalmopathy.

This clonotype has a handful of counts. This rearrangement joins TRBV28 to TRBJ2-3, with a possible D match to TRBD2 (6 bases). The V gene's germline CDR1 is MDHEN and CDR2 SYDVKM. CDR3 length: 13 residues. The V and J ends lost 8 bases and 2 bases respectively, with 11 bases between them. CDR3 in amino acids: CASLSGNTDTQYF. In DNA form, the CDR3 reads TGTGCCAGCCTTAGCGGAAACACAGATACGCAGTATTTT.

The CDR3 region has the DNA TGTGCCAGCAGCGTAGGCCCCTTGGAGCAGTTCTTC. Its protein product is CASSVGPLEQFF. The genes are TRBV9 and TRBJ2-1; D remains ambiguous. The CDR3 is made up of 12 amino acids. V was cut by 0 bases and J by 10 bases, with 8 bases left in between. Germline CDR1 SGDLS, CDR2 YYNGEE.

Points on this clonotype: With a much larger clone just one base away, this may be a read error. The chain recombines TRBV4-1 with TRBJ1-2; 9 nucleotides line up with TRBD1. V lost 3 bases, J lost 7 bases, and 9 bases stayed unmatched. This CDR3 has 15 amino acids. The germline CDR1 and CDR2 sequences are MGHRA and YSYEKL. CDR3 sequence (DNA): TGCGCCAGCAGCCAGGGTACTACAGGGGGCGGTGGCTACACCTTC. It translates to CASSQGTTGGGGYTF.

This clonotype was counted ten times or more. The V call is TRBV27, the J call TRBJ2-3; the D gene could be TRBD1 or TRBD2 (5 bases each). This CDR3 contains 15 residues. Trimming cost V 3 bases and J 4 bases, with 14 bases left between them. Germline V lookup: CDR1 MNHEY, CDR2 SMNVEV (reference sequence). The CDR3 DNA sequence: TGTGCCAGCAGTTTGGTCAGGGAGATCGCAGATACGCAGTATTTT. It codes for CASSLVREIADTQYF.

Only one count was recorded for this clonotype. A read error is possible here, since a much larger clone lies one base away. DNA of the CDR3: TGTGCCGGCAGCCTCCAGACAGTGTTGACTGACTATGGCTACACCTTC. This sequence encodes CAGSLQTVLTDYGYTF. V gene TRBV3-1 combines with J gene TRBJ1-2; a possible D gene is TRBD1 (5 bases). Per germline, CDR1 LGHDT and CDR2 YNNKEL (reference sequence). The CDR3 consists of 16 residues.

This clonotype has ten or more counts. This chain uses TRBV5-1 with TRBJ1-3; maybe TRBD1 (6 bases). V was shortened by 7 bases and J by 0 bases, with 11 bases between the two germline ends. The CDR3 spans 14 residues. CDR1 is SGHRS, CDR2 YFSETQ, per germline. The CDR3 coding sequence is TGCGCCAGCGGGGACACGAGCTCTGGAAACACCATATATTTT. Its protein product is CASGDTSSGNTIYF. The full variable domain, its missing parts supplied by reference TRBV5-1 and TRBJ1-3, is KAGVTQTPRYLIKTRGQQVTLSCSPISGHRSVSWYQQTPGQGLQFLFEYFSETQRNKGNFPGRFSGRQFSNSRSEMNVSTLELGDSALYLCASGDTSSGNTIYFGEGSWLTVV.

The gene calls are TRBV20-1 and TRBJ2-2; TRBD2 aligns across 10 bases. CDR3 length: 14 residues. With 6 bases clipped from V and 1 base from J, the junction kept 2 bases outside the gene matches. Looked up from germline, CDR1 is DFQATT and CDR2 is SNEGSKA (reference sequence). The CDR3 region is CSASSGRNTGELFF. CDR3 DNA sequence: TGCAGTGCATCTAGCGGGAGGAACACCGGGGAGCTGTTTTTT.

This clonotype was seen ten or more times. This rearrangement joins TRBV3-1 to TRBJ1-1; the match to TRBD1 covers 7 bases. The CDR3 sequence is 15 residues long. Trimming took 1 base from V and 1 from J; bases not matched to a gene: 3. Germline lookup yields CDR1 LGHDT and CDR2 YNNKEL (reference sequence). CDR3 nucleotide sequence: TGTGCCAGCAGCCAAGGGGCAGGGGGGAACACTGAAGCTTTCTTT. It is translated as CASSQGAGGNTEAFF.

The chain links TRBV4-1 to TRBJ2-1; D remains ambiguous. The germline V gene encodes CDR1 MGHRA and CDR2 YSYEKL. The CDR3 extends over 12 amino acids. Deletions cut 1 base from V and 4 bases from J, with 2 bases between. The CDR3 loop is CASSQGYNEQFF. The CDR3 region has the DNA TGCGCCAGCAGCCAAGGGTACAATGAGCAGTTCTTC.

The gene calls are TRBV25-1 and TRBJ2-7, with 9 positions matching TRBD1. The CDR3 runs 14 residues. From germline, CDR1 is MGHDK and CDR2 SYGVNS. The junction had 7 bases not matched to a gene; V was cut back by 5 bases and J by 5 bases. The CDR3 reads CASSKPGQGNEQYF. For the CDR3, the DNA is TGTGCCAGCAGTAAACCGGGACAGGGTAACGAGCAGTACTTC.

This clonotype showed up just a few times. CDR3 sequence: CASHLTSRNNEQFF. CDR3 in DNA: TGTGCCAGCCATTTGACTAGCAGAAACAATGAGCAGTTCTTC. The chain carries TRBV18 and TRBJ2-1, with 7 positions matching TRBD2. V was clipped by 8 bases and J by 5 bases; unmatched bases: 9. The CDR3 has 14 residues. CDR1 is KGHSH, CDR2 LQKENI, per germline. The whole variable domain, filled in from reference TRBV18 and TRBJ2-1, reads NAGVMQNPRHLVRRRGQEARLRCSPMKGHSHVYWYRQLPEEGLKFMVYLQKENIIDESGMPKERFSAEFPKEGPSILRIQQVVRGDSAAYFCASHLTSRNNEQFFGPGTRLTVL.

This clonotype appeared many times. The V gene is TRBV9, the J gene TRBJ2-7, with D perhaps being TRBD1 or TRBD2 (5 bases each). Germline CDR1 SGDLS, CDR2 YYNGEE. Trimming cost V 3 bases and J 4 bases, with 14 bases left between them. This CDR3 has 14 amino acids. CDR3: CASSAGTATYEQYF. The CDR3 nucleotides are TGTGCCAGCAGCGCTGGGACCGCTACATACGAGCAGTACTTC.

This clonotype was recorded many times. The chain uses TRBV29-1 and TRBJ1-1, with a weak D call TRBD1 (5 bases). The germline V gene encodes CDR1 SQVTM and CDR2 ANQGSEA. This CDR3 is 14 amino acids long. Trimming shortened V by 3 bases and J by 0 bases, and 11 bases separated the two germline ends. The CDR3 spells CSVEGLQVNTEAFF. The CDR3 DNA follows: TGCAGCGTTGAGGGCCTACAGGTGAACACTGAAGCTTTCTTT.

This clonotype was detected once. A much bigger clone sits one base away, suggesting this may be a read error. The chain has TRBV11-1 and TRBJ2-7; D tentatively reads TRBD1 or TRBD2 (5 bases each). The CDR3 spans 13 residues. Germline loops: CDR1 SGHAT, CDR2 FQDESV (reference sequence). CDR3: CVSSLRRGSEQYF. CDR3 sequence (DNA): TGTGTCAGCAGCTTAAGACGGGGCTCCGAGCAGTACTTC.

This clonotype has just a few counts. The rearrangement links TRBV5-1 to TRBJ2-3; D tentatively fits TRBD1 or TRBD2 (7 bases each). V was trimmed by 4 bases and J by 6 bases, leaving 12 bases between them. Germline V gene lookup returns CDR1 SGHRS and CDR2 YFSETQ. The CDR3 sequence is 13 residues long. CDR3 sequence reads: CASSTRGGDTQYF. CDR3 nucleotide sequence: TGCGCCAGCAGCACCAGGGGGGGGGATACGCAGTATTTT.

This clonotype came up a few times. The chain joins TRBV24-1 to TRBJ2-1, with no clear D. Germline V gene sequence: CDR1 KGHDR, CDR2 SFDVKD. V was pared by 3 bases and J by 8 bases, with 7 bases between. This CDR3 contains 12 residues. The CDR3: CATSDDRDEQFF. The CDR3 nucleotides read TGTGCCACCAGTGATGACCGCGATGAGCAGTTCTTC.

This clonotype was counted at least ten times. The CDR3 region is CASSSPGGLASYEQYF. The CDR3 nucleotides read TGTGCCAGCAGCTCCCCGGGGGGACTAGCGTCCTACGAGCAGTACTTC. J is TRBJ2-7 and V is TRBV13; 10 bases line up with TRBD2. V lost 4 bases to trimming and J lost 1 base; unmatched junction nucleotides: 7. Germline V gene sequence: CDR1 PRHDT, CDR2 FYEKMQ (reference sequence). The CDR3 has 16 amino acids.

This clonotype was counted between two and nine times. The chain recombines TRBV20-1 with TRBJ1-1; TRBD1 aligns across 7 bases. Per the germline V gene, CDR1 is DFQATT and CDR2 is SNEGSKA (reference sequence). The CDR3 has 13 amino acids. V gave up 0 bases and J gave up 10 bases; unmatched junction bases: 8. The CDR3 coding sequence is TGCAGTGCTAGAGAAACAGGGGCGCGGGGAGCTTTCTTT. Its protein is CSARETGARGAFF.

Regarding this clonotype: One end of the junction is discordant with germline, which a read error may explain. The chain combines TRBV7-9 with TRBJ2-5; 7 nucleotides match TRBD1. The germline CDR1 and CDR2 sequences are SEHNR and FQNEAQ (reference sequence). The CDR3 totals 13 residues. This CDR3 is CANSRGYQETQYF. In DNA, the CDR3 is TGTGCCAACAGCAGGGGGTACCAAGAGACCCAGTACTTC.

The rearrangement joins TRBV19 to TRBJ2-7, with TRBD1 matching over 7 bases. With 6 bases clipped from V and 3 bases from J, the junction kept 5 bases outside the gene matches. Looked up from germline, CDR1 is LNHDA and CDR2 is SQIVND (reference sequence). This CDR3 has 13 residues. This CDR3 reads CASRDTGVYEQYF. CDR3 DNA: TGTGCCAGTAGGGACACAGGGGTCTACGAGCAGTACTTC.